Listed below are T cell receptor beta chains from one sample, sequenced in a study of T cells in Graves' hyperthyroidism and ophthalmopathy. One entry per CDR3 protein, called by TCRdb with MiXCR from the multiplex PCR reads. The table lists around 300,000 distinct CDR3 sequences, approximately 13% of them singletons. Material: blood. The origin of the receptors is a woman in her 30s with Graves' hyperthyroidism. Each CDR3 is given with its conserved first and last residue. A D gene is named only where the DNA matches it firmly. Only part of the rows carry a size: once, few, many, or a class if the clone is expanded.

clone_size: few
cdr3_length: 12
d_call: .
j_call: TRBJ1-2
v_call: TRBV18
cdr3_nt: TGTGCCAGCTCACCACGGGGGGACGGCTACACCTTC
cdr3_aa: CASSPRGDGYTF

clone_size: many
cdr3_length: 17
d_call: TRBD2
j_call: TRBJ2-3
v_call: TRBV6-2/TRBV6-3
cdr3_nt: TGTGCCAGCAGGACTAACCGACTAGCGGGAATCAAAGATACGCAGTATTTT
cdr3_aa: CASRTNRLAGIKDTQYF

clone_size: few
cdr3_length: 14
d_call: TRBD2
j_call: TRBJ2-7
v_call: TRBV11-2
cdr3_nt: TGTGCCAGCAGCTTCGGACTAGCGGGGTGCGAGCAGTACTTC
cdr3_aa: CASSFGLAGCEQYF

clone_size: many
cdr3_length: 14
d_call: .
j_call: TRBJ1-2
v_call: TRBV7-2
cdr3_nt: TGTGCCAGCAGCTTAGAGGGCGCGCACTATGGCTACACCTTC
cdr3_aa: CASSLEGAHYGYTF

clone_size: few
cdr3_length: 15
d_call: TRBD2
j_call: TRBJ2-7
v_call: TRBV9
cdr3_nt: TGTGCCAGCAGCCCTAGCGGGAGGAGCTCCTACGAGCAGTACTTC
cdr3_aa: CASSPSGRSSYEQYF

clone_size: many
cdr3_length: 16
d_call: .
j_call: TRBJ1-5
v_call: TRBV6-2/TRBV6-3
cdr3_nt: TGTGCCAGCAGTTACCAGACACTTGATAGCAATCAGCCCCAGCATTTT
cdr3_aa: CASSYQTLDSNQPQHF

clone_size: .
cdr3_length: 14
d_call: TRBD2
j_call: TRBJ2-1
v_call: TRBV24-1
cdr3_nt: TGTGCCAGCAGTGATAGCGGGCGCGGCAACGACCAGTTCTTC
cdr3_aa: CASSDSGRGNDQFF

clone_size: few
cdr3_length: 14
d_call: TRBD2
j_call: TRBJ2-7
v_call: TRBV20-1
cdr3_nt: TGCAGTGCTAGCAGGACTAGCAGTATCTACGAGCAGTACTTC
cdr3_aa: CSASRTSSIYEQYF

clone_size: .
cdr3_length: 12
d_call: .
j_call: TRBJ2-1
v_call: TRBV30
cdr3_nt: TGTGCCTGGAGTGTACGGGTATGGGAGCAGTTCTTC
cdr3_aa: CAWSVRVWEQFF

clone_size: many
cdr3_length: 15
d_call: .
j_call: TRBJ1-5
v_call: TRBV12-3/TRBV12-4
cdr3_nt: TGTGCCAGCAGTTTAGGACCTGAGGGTGGGCAGCCCCAGCATTTT
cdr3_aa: CASSLGPEGGQPQHF

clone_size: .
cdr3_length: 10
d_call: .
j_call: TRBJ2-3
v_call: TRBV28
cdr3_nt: TGTGCCACCAAAGCAGATACGCAGTATTTT
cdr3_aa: CATKADTQYF

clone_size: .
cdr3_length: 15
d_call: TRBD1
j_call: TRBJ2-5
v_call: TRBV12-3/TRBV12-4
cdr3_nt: TGTGCCAGCAGTATAGCACAGGGGTTACAAGAGACCCAGTACTTC
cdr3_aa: CASSIAQGLQETQYF

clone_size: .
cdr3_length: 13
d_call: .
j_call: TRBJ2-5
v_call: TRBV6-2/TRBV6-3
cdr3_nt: TGTGCCAGCAGTAATAGCGGTCAAGAGACCCAGTACTTC
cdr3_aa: CASSNSGQETQYF

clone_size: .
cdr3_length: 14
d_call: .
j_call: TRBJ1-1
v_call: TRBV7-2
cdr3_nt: TGTGCCAGCAGCTTAGCGGACAAGAACACTGAAGCTTTCTTT
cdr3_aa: CASSLADKNTEAFF

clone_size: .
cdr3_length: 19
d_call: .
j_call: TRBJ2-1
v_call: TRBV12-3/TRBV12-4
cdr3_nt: TGTGCCAGCAGTTTAGGACGGGGGGTGACAGGCGGACGACCGTATGAGCAGTTCTTC
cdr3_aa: CASSLGRGVTGGRPYEQFF

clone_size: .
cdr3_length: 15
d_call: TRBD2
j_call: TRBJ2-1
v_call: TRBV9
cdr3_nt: TGTGCCAGCAGCGTAGACGGGAGGGCTAGAAATGAGCAGTTCTTC
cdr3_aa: CASSVDGRARNEQFF

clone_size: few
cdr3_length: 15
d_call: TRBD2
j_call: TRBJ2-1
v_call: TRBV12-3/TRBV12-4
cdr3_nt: TGTGCCAGCACCCGAGGTAGCGGGAGTTACAATGAGCAGTTCTTC
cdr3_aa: CASTRGSGSYNEQFF

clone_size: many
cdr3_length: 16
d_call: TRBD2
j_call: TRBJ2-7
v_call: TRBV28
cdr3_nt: TGTGCCAGCAGTTTATCTGGACTAGCGGGTGGATGGGAGCAGTACTTC
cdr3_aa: CASSLSGLAGGWEQYF

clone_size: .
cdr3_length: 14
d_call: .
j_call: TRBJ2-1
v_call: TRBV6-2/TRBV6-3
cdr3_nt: TGTGCCAGCAACAGGGATAGCTCCTACAATGAGCAGTTCTTC
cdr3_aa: CASNRDSSYNEQFF

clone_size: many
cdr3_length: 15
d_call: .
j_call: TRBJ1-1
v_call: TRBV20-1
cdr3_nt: TGCAGTGCTCCACCCCTAGAGTTACGTAGCGCTGAAGCTTTCTTT
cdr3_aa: CSAPPLELRSAEAFF

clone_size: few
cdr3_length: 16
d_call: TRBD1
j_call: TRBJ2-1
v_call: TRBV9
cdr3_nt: TGTGCCAGCAGCGGAAGAACCGGGACAGGGAACAATGAGCAGTTCTTC
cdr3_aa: CASSGRTGTGNNEQFF

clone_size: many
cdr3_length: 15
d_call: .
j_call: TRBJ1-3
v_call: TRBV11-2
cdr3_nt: TGTGCCAGCAGCGGGGGGTGGGGCTCTGGAAACACCATATATTTT
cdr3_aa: CASSGGWGSGNTIYF

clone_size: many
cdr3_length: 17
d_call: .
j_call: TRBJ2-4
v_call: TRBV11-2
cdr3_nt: TGTGCCAGCAGCTTAGAAACAGGGAGGATAGCCAAAAACATTCAGTACTTC
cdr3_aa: CASSLETGRIAKNIQYF

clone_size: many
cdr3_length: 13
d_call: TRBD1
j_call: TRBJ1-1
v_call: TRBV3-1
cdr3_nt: TGTGCCAGCAGCCTACTGGACAGGCCCGAAGCTTTCTTT
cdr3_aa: CASSLLDRPEAFF

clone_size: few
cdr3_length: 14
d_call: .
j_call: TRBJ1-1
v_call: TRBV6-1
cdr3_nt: TGTGCCAGCAGTGTCGGGGGACCCAACACTGAAGCTTTCTTT
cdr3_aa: CASSVGGPNTEAFF

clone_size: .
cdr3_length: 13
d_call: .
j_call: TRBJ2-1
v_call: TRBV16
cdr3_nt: TGTGCCAGCAGCGCCAGTGGCGCTGGAGAGCAGTTCTTC
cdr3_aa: CASSASGAGEQFF

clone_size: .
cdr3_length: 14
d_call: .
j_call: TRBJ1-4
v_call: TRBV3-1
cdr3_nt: TGTGCCAGCAGCCGAGGAGGGTATGGTGAAAAACTGTTTTTT
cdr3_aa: CASSRGGYGEKLFF

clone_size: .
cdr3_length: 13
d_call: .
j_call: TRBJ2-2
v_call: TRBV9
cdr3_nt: TGTGCCAGCAGCCCCTCGGAGACCGGGGAGCTGTTTTTT
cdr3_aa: CASSPSETGELFF

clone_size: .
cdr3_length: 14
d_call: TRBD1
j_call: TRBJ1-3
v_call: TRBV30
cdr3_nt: TGTGCCTGGAAGACAGGGCAGTTGCTGAACACCATATATTTT
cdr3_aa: CAWKTGQLLNTIYF

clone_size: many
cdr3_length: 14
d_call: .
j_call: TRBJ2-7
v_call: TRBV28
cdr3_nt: TGTGCCAGCAGTAAACAGGGCTACTCCTACGAGCAGTACTTC
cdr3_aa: CASSKQGYSYEQYF

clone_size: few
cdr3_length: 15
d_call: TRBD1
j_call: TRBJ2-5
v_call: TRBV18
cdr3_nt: TGTGCCAGCTCAACGTTCGGGACAGGGGGGGAGACCCAGTACTTC
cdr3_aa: CASSTFGTGGETQYF

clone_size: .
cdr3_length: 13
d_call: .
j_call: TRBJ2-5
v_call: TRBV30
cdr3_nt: TGTGCCTGGATGCGTCAGCTCGAAGAGACCCAGTACTTC
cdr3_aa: CAWMRQLEETQYF

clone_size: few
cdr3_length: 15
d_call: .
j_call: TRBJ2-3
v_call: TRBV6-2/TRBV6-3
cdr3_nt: TGTGCCAGCAGCCGCCGTGGCGGATCCACAGATACGCAGTATTTT
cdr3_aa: CASSRRGGSTDTQYF

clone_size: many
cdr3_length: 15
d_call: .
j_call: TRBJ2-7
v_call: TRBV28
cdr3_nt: TGTGCCAGCAGTTTTAGCAGAGGGCCTTGGTTTGAGCAGTACTTC
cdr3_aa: CASSFSRGPWFEQYF

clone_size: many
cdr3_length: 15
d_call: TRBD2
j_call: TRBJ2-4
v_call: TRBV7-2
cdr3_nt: TGTGCCAGCAGCGGACTGGGGCGGGAGAAAAACATTCAGTACTTC
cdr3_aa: CASSGLGREKNIQYF

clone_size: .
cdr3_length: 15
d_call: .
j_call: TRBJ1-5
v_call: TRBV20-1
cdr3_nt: TGCAGTGCTAGAGGAAGGGAGGGTTGGGATCAGCCCCAGCATTTT
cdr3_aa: CSARGREGWDQPQHF

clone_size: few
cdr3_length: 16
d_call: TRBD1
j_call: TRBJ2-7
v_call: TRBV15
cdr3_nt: TGTGCCACCAGCAGAGACCCCGGGACAGGGACCTACGAGCAGTACTTC
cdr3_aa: CATSRDPGTGTYEQYF

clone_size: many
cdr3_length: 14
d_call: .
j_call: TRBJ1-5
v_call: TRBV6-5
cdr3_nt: TGTGCCAGCAGTTACTCTGGGGGCCTTCAGCCCCAGCATTTT
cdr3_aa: CASSYSGGLQPQHF

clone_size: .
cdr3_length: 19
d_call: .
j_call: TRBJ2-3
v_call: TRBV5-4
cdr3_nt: TGTGCCAGCAGCTTGGTTCGAATTATCTCGGACTATAGCACAGATACGCAGTATTTT
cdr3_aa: CASSLVRIISDYSTDTQYF

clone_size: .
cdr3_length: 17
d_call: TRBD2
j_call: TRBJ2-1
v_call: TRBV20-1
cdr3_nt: TGCAGTGGGGCCGGCGGGGGGGGGTATAGCTCCTACAATGAGCAGTTCTTC
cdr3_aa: CSGAGGGGYSSYNEQFF

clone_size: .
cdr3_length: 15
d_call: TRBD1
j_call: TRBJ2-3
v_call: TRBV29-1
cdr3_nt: TGCAGCGTTGAAGATCAGGGGGCCCTCTGGGATACGCAGTATTTT
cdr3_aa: CSVEDQGALWDTQYF

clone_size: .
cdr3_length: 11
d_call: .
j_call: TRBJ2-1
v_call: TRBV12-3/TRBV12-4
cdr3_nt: TGTGCCAGCAGTCCCCGGGATGAGCAGTTCTTC
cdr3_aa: CASSPRDEQFF

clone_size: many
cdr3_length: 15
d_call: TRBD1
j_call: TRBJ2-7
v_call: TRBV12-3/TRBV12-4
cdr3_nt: TGTGCCAGCAGTGGGGACAGCTATATGGCATACGAGCAGTACTTC
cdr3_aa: CASSGDSYMAYEQYF

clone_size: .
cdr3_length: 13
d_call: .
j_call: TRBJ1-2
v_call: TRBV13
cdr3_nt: TGTGCCACCACCCTCACGGGGGTTCTTGGCTACACCTTC
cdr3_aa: CATTLTGVLGYTF

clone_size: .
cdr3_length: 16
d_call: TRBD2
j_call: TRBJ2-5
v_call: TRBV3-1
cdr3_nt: TGTGCCAGCAGCCAACGGGGGGGGCGAAGGTCAGAGACCCAGTACTTC
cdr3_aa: CASSQRGGRRSETQYF

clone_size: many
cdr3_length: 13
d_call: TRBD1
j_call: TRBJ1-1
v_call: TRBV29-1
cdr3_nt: TGCAGCGTGGCCGGGACAGGGTTTGCTGAAGCTTTCTTT
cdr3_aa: CSVAGTGFAEAFF

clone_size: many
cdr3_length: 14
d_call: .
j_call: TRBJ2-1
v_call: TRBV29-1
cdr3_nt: TGCAGCGTTGTAATCAGCTACCTTGACAATGAGCAGTTCTTC
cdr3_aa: CSVVISYLDNEQFF

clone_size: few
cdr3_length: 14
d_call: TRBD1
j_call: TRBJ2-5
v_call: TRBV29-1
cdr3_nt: TGCAGCGTCACCAGACAGGGCCAGGGAGAGACCCAGTACTTC
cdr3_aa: CSVTRQGQGETQYF

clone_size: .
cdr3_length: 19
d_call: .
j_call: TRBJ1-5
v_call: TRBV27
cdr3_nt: TGTGCCAGCAGTTTCCGCGGGACGACCCAAGTCGGGGCAAATCAGCCCCAGCATTTT
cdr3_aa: CASSFRGTTQVGANQPQHF

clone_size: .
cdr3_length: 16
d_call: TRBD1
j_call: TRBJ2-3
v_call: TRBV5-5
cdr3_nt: TGTGCCAGCAGGGGAGGACAGGGGGCGTGGACAGATACGCAGTATTTT
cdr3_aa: CASRGGQGAWTDTQYF

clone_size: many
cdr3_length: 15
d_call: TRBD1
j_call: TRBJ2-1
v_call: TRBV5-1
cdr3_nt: TGCGCCAGCACCACACAGGGGGCGGTCTACAATGAGCAGTTCTTC
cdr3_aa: CASTTQGAVYNEQFF

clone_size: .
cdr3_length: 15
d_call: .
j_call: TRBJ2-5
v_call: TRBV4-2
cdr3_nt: TGTGCCAGCAGCCAAGTTAGGAGCGATCAAGAGACCCAGTACTTC
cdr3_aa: CASSQVRSDQETQYF

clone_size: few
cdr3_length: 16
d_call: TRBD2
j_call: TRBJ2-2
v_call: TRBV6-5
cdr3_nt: TGTGCCAGCAGTTACTCGCGGGGGGCGGGCACCGGGGAGCTGTTTTTT
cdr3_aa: CASSYSRGAGTGELFF

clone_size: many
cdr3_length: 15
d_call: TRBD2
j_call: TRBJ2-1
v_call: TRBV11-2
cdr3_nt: TGTGCCAGCAGCTCACGAGCGGGAATGTACAATGAGCAGTTCTTC
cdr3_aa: CASSSRAGMYNEQFF

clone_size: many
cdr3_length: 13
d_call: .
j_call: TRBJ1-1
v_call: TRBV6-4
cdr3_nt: TGTGCCAGCAGTCGCGGACCGAACACTGAAGCTTTCTTT
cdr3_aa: CASSRGPNTEAFF

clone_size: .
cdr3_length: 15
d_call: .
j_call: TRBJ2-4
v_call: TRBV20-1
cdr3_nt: TGCAGTGCTCAAGGCGACTCACTAGCCAAAAACATTCAGTACTTC
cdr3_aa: CSAQGDSLAKNIQYF

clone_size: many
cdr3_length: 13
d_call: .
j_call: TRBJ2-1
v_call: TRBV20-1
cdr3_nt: TGCAGTGCTACCGGACCCCTCTTAAATGAGCAGTTCTTC
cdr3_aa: CSATGPLLNEQFF

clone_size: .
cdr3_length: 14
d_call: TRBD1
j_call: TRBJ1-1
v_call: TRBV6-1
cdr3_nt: TGTTCCAGCAGCCTACAGGGGGACAGATATGAAGCTTTCTTT
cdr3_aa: CSSSLQGDRYEAFF

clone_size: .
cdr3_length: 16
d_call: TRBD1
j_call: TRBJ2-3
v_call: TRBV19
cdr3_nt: TGTGCCAGTAGTGGATACACGGGACAGGGGACAGATACGCAGTATTTT
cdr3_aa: CASSGYTGQGTDTQYF

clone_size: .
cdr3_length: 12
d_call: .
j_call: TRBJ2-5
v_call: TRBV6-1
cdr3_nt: TGTGCCAGCACCCTGGGGGCGGAGACCCAGTACTTC
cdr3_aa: CASTLGAETQYF